This TCR beta chain appears in the sequencing data of a study of blood T cell repertoires in COVID-19. Overall study context: Some COVID-19 samples were acute and others convalescent; all came from the United States, Italy and Spain. The analysed material was cDNA or gDNA that came from T cells, B-cell-depleted T cells, or PBMCs.

In the authors' workflow: It was from reference gene primer amplification that nucleated cell counts were estimated. The table came from immunoSEQ multiplex PCR; TCRdb's copy has only in-frame clones and leaves some out. That table is the source of V, J and clone size, and D and trimming were worked out from the DNA. The sample has 30,000 to 40,000 clones, approximately 95% seen once. The CDR3 is made up of 14 amino acids. V trimming: 4 bases; J trimming: 3 bases; junction bases outside the gene matches: 4. Germline lookup yields CDR1 SGHVS and CDR2 FQNEAQ. The sample was peripheral blood. V is TRBV7-8 and J is TRBJ2-5; 8 positions match TRBD2. The TCR comes from a male donor with active COVID-19. The CDR3 bases are TGTGCCAGCAGCTCCGGGGGGGTCGAAGAGACCCAGTACTTC. Its translation: CASSSGGVEETQYF.